These 4 T cell receptor beta chains came from one sample sequenced in a study of cytomegalovirus exposure and HLA in healthy donors. Primers for the PCR totalled 60 Vbeta and 13 Jbeta. The repertoire was sequenced with immunoSEQ multiplex PCR; TCRdb's copy has only in-frame clones and lacks some. The data show roughly 150,000 clones, roughly four fifths seen once. The sample was PBMCs. These receptors came from a man aged 30-40 years in good health and CMV-seronegative.

The CDR3 protein is CASSTIGGETQYF. In DNA, the CDR3 is TGTGCCAGCAGCACTATAGGAGGAGAGACCCAGTACTTC. The chain couples TRBV9 to TRBJ2-5; D may be TRBD2 (5 bases). The germline V and J ends were trimmed by 4 bases and 4 bases, with 11 bases remaining between them. Germline CDR1 reads SGDLS; CDR2 reads YYNGEE. This CDR3 has 13 residues.

The V call is TRBV28, the J call TRBJ1-1; 7 bases line up with TRBD1. Germline V gene data show CDR1 as MDHEN and CDR2 as SYDVKM. This CDR3 spans 13 amino acids. J gave up 0 bases and V 6 bases, and 1 base lay outside the gene matches. The CDR3 here is CASSRGVNTEAFF. CDR3 bases: TGTGCCAGCAGCAGGGGGGTGAACACTGAAGCTTTCTTT.

V and J are TRBV6-1 and TRBJ2-7, with a tentative D call TRBD2 (7 bases). CDR3 length equals 15 residues. Germline V lookup: CDR1 MNHNS, CDR2 SASEGT. V was clipped by 2 bases and J by 0 bases, with 11 bases between them. The CDR3 loop is CASSERGGASYEQYF. The CDR3 DNA is TGTGCCAGCAGTGAAAGGGGGGGGGCCTCCTACGAGCAGTACTTC.

This clone was picked up a small number of times. The gene calls are TRBV19 and TRBJ2-7; D perhaps matches TRBD1 (6 bases). Germline-derived CDR1 and CDR2 are LNHDA and SQIVND (reference sequence). This CDR3 spans 14 amino acids. V shed 2 bases and J shed 1 base, with 9 bases lying between them. CDR3 region: CASSIQTGSYEQYF. CDR3 sequence (DNA): TGTGCCAGTAGTATACAAACAGGGTCCTACGAGCAGTACTTC.